This T cell receptor beta chain stems from a study of blood T cell repertoires in COVID-19. Across the study: Acute-phase and convalescent COVID-19 samples originated in the United States, Italy and Spain.

The repertoire was sequenced with immunoSEQ multiplex PCR; TCRdb's copy has only in-frame clones and lacks some. The sample has approximately 120,000 clones; approximately 83% are singletons. The sequenced sample consisted of peripheral blood. This sequence was found in a woman older than 75 with acute or convalescent COVID-19.

The CDR3 DNA reads TGTGCCAGCAGCTTGGCCACCCAGATGAACACTGAAGCTTTCTTT. The encoded protein is CASSLATQMNTEAFF. The rearrangement links TRBV5-4 to TRBJ1-1, with D unresolved. This CDR3 is 15 amino acids long. Looked up from germline, CDR1 is SGHNT and CDR2 is YYREEE (reference sequence). V lost 0 bases and J 0 bases, leaving 9 bases between the germline ends.